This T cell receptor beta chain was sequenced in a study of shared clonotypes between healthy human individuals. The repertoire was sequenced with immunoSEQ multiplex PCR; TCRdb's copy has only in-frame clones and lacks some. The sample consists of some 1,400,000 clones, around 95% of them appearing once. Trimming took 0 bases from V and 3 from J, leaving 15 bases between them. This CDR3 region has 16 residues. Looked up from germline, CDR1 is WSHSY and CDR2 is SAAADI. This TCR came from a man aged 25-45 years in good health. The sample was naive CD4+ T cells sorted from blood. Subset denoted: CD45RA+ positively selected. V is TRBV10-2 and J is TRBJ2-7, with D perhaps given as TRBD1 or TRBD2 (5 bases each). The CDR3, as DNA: TGCGCCAGCAGTGAGTCGGGACGATCGGGGCGCTACGAGCAGTACTTC. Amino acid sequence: CASSESGRSGRYEQYF.